This paragraph reports one T cell receptor beta chain. The antigen is not known. The length of the CDR3 is 14 residues. The germline CDR1 and CDR2 sequences are ENHRY and SYGVKD. Between the trimmed V and J ends, which lost 3 bases and 5 bases, there was a span of 13 bases. The data were produced by immunoSEQ multiplex PCR, yet TCRdb's version contains in-frame clones alone and is incomplete. The profile shows over 100,000 clones, 85% to 95% of them singletons. The entry originates in a study of graft-versus-host responses after intestinal transplantation. Turning to the study itself: Anti-thymocyte globulin served as induction for all recipients, who then took tacrolimus and steroids for approximately three years. Overall study findings and caveats: Early post-transplant HvG declines were associated with peak circulating GvH clone levels.

The TCR was taken from a human donor who was the organ donor for an intestinal transplant. The sequences come from unstimulated CD8+ T cells sorted from spleen or lymph node cells, collected before transplant. This chain joins TRBV10-3 and TRBJ1-2; D unresolved. This chain's CDR3 is CAISEVAAAYGYTF. The CDR3 DNA sequence: TGTGCCATCAGTGAAGTAGCGGCGGCTTATGGCTACACCTTC.